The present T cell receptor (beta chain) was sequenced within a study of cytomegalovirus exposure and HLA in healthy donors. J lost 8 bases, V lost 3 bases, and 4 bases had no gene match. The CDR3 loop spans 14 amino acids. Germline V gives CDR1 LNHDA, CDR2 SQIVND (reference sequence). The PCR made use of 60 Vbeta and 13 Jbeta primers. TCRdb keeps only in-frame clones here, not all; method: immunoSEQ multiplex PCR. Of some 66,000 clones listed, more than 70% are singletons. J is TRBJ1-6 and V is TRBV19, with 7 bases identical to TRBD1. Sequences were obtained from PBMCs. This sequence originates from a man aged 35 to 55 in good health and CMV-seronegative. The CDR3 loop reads CASSIRQGDSPLHF. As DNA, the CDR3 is TGTGCCAGTAGTATCCGGCAGGGGGATTCACCCCTCCACTTT.